This TCR beta chain was sequenced for a study of blood T cells in healthy people across ages. The V gene's germline CDR1 is SGDLS and CDR2 YYNGEE. CDR3 size: 12 residues. V lost 0 bases and J 6 bases, leaving 7 bases between the germline ends. Primed by a sample-barcoded 5' primer and a J-beta primer mix, a second PCR proceeded for roughly 6 to 12 cycles. TCRdb ran MiXCR on the 5' RACE reads and lists one entry per CDR3 protein. The sample yields some 560,000 distinct CDR3 sequences, 27% seen once. In its sample, this clonotype was seen a few times. These data also featured in a second study, about T cells of mothers and their children.

Sequencing was performed on blood. This chain uses TRBV9 with TRBJ2-7; tentatively, D is TRBD2 (5 bases). The TCR originated in a boy aged 2-9 years in good health. The CDR3: CASSVDEGEQYF. The CDR3 nucleotides are TGTGCCAGCAGCGTAGATGAGGGCGAGCAGTACTTC.